This note documents a single T cell receptor (beta chain) sequence. Its antigen is unknown. This entry belongs to a study of graft-versus-host responses after intestinal transplantation. Findings and limits, study-wide: Among circulating GvH clones, peak levels were associated with early post-transplant declines in HvG clones. Allografts from individuals with graft-donor T cell macrochimerism displayed high graft-versus-host to host-versus-graft clonal ratios. Recipient-marrow GvH clones were detected, some having first appeared in ileum or blood.

This table comes from immunoSEQ multiplex PCR, and its TCRdb copy is limited to in-frame clones, with some not included. The table includes about 130,000 clones, 80% to 95% detected once. Trimming took 4 bases from V and 5 from J; bases not matched to a gene: 11. The CDR3 has 16 amino acids. Looked up from germline, CDR1 is SGHRS and CDR2 is YFSETQ. This receptor was obtained from a human donor who received an intestinal transplant. Material: unstimulated CD4+ T cells sorted from spleen or lymph node cells, obtained before intestinal transplant. The genes are TRBV5-1 and TRBJ2-2; the match to TRBD1 covers 7 bases. CDR3: CASSPRQGVGTGELFF. The CDR3 nucleotides read TGCGCCAGCAGCCCGAGACAGGGAGTAGGTACCGGGGAGCTGTTTTTT.